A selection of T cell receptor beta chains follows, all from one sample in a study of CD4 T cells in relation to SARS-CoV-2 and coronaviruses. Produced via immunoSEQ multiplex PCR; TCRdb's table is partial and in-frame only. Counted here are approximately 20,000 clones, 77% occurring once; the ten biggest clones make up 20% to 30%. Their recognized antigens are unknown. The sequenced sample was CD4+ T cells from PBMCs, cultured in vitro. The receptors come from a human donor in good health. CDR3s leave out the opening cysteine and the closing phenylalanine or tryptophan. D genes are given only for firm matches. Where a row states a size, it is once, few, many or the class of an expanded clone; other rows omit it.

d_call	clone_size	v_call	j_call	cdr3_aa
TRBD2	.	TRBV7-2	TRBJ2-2	ASSLGGRGTGELF
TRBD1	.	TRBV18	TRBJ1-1	ASSKGQGDTEAF
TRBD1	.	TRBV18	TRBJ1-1	ASSPPGQGSGLGTEAF
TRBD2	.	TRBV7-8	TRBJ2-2	ASSLVRGGATGELF
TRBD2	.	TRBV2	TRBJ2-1	ASQGLARRRSYNEQF
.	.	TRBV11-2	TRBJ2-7	ASSSGQTYEQY
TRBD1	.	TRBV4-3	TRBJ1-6	ASSWTGQGNSPLH
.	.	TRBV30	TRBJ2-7	AWSSGREWSYEQY
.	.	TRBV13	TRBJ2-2	ASSLAANTGELF
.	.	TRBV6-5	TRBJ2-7	ASSYLPDTYEQY
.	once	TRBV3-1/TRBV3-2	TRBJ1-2	ASSPNAGGYT
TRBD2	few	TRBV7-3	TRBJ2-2	ASSSGEGTGELF
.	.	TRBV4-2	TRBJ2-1	ASSQDGKGLGSYNEQF
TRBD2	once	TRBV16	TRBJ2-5	ASSQGLAAQETQY
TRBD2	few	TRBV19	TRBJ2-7	ASSLKASGDYEQY
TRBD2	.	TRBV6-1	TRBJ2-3	ASSEGLAQYTQY
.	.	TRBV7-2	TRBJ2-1	ASSRRGAEQF
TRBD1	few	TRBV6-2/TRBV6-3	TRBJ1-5	ASNPTGVNQPQH
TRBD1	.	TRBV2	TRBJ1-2	ASILNQGAYGYT
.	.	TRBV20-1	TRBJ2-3	SARDLDTQY
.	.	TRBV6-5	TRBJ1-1	ASSHPDPNTEAF
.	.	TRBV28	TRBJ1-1	ASSPPNLRGAGSTEAF
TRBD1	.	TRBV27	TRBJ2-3	ASSFRGPTDTQY
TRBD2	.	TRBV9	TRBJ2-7	ASSVASGREQY
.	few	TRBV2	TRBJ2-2	ASRNTNTGELF
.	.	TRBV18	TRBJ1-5	ASSPGVAQPQH
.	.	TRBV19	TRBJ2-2	ASSIEANTGELF
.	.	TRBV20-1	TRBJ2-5	SASKPPGLETQY
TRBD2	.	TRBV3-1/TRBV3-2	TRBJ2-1	ASSQALIGTSEQF
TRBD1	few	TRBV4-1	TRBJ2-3	ASSPRQGARADTQY
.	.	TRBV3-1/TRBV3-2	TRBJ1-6	ASSQGQGNSPLH
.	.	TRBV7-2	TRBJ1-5	ASSSEWGNQPQH
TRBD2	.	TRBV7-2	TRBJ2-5	ASSPSRLAGRETQY
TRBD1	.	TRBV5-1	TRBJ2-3	ASSLGGTASTDTQY
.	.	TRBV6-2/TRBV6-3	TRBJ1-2	ASSDLRDYGYT
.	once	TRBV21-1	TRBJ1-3	ASSKNRAVSGNTIY
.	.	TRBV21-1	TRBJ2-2	ASSSRDSQHPNTRKNTGELF
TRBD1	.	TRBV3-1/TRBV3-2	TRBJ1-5	ASSQSTGASNQPQH
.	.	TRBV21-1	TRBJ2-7	ASSKVGTSGYEQY
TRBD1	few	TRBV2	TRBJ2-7	ATRGQGALFEQY
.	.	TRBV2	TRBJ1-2	ASSERQGAIYGYT
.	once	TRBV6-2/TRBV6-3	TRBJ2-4	ASSYSAGFDHIQY
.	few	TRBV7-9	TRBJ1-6	ASSLGLNSPLH
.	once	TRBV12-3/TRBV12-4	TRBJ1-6	ASSLAGEALH
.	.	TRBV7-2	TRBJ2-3	ASSLVGTSGTDTQY
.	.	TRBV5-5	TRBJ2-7	ASSSRGELPREQY
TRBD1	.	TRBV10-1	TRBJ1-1	ASSDRGGLDTEAF
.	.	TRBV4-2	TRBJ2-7	ASSQELGGYSSYEQY
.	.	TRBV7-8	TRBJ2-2	ASSLVDGAKNTGELF
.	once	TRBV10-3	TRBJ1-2	AISEGRRISNYGYT
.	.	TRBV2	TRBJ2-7	ASSELPQGLIYEQY
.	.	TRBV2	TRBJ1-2	ASSGSGQTGYT
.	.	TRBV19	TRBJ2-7	ASSISSENYEQY
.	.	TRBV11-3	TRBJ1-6	ASSLKLQVGLPSPLH
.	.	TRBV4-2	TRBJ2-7	ASSQNLLETDEQY
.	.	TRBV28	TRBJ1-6	ASSPTLSSYNSPLH
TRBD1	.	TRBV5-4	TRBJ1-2	ASSLPDRDWRGYT
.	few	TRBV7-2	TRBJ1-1	ASSLKGGGTEAF
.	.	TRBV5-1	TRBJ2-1	ASSLEQGSYNEQF